This entry lists 32 T cell receptor beta chains sequenced from one sample in a study of T cell responses to AZD1222 COVID-19 vaccine. Measured with immunoSEQ multiplex PCR; TCRdb has only the in-frame clones, and not every one. The profile shows 70,000 or so clones, over 80% of them singletons. The starting material was peripheral blood, obtained 28 days after the second AZD1222 dose. All receptors come from an adult who received the AZD1222 COVID-19 vaccine.

This chain links TRBV27 with TRBJ1-2, with D perhaps matching TRBD1 (6 bases). Trimming removed 8 bases from V and 7 bases from J, with 17 bases in between. Germline CDR1 is MNHEY and CDR2 is SMNVEV (reference sequence). The CDR3 loop spans 13 amino acids. The CDR3 DNA reads TGTGCCAGCGGTTCACAGGGAAATAGTGGCTACACCTTC. The encoded protein is CASGSQGNSGYTF.

CDR3: CASRNTSGAGNQPQHF. In DNA form, the CDR3 reads TGTGCCAGTAGGAATACGTCAGGGGCGGGCAATCAGCCCCAGCATTTT. The chain has TRBV19 and TRBJ1-5; perhaps TRBD1 as D (6 bases). V lost 6 bases, J lost 2 bases, and 17 bases lay in between. The length of the CDR3 is 16 residues. Per the germline V gene, CDR1 is LNHDA and CDR2 is SQIVND (reference sequence).

This chain links TRBV19 with TRBJ2-1; the D is unclear. Trimming took 6 bases from V and 1 from J, leaving 16 bases between them. The CDR3 totals 16 residues. Germline V lookup: CDR1 LNHDA, CDR2 SQIVND (reference sequence). The CDR3 bases are TGTGCCAGTAGGATGGCCGAGCTGGGGTCCTACAATGAGCAGTTCTTC. Translating it yields CASRMAELGSYNEQFF.

V usage is TRBV6-1 and J usage is TRBJ1-6, with TRBD1 as a possible D gene (5 bases). CDR3 size: 15 residues. Deletions cut 1 base from V and 10 bases from J, with 14 bases between. Germline V gene data show CDR1 as MNHNS and CDR2 as SASEGT. This CDR3 is CASSEEGSRGSPLHF. CDR3 DNA sequence: TGTGCCAGCAGTGAAGAAGGGTCCCGGGGCTCACCCCTCCACTTT.

The chain employs TRBV5-1 and TRBJ1-2, with D hard to call. Trimming removed 0 bases at V and 0 bases at J, with 6 bases between. This CDR3 is built from 14 residues. Per the germline V gene, CDR1 is SGHRS and CDR2 is YFSETQ. The CDR3 bases are TGCGCCAGCAGCTTGGCGGAAGCTAACTATGGCTACACCTTC. This codes for CASSLAEANYGYTF. Full variable domain (rest looked up from reference TRBV5-1 and TRBJ1-2): KAGVTQTPRYLIKTRGQQVTLSCSPISGHRSVSWYQQTPGQGLQFLFEYFSETQRNKGNFPGRFSGRQFSNSRSEMNVSTLELGDSALYLCASSLAEANYGYTFGSGTRLTVV.

V is TRBV29-1 and J is TRBJ2-2, with 9 bases aligning to TRBD1. Germline CDR1 is SQVTM and CDR2 is ANQGSEA. After removal of 7 bases from V and 4 bases from J, the junction contained 10 bases not matched to a gene. This CDR3 contains 15 residues. CDR3 in amino acids: CSARLGTGSTGELFF. For the CDR3, the DNA is TGCAGCGCGAGACTGGGGACAGGGAGCACCGGGGAGCTGTTTTTT.

The chain carries TRBV12-3 or TRBV12-4 and TRBJ2-2; D is uncertain. The V end lost 5 bases, the J end lost 4 bases, and 8 bases lay between the germline ends. This CDR3 has 13 residues. Here the CDR3 DNA reads TGTGCCAGCAGTGCCTTCAGCACCGGGGAGCTGTTTTTT. Residues: CASSAFSTGELFF.

This chain uses TRBV23-1 with TRBJ2-7, with a possible D match to TRBD2 (6 bases). TRBV23-1 is placed among ORFs of uncertain function. The CDR3 is 13 residues long. Trimming shortened V by 8 bases and J by 3 bases, and 14 bases separated the two germline ends. The CDR3 here is CASGFDGGYEQYF. The CDR3, as DNA: TGCGCCAGCGGCTTCGACGGGGGCTACGAGCAGTACTTC.

The V gene is TRBV27, the J gene TRBJ2-7, with TRBD1 matching 10 bases. Trimming took 5 bases from V and 7 from J; bases not matched to a gene: 11. Per germline, CDR1 MNHEY and CDR2 SMNVEV (reference sequence). CDR3 size: 15 residues. The CDR3 loop is CASSPPGTGVREQYF. The CDR3 coding sequence is TGTGCCAGCAGTCCTCCCGGGACAGGGGTTCGAGAGCAGTACTTC.

This chain links TRBV7-9 with TRBJ2-7; 10 bases fit TRBD2. The CDR3 extends over 16 amino acids. CDR1 SEHNR and CDR2 FQNEAQ come from the germline V gene (reference sequence). V dropped 5 bases and J dropped 2; count of bases not matched to a gene: 9. The DNA of the CDR3 is TGTGCCAGCAGCACGATAACTAGCGGGGATCCCTACGAGCAGTACTTC. The encoded protein is CASSTITSGDPYEQYF.

The genes are TRBV10-2 and TRBJ2-7; 10 nucleotides align to TRBD2. The CDR3 consists of 14 residues. With V trimmed by 7 bases and J by 3 bases, 6 bases remained unmatched. The germline V gene has CDR1 WSHSY and CDR2 SAAADI. The CDR3 spells CASKTSGSHYEQYF. The CDR3 DNA follows: TGCGCCAGCAAGACTAGCGGGTCCCACTACGAGCAGTACTTC.

The chain has TRBV11-3 and TRBJ1-1; D ambiguous. This CDR3 comprises 12 residues. Per germline, CDR1 SGHNT and CDR2 YENEEA. The V and J ends lost 3 bases and 12 bases respectively, with 14 bases between them. Here the CDR3 reads CASSFSRQVPFF. In nucleotides, the CDR3 is TGTGCCAGCAGCTTCTCTCGCCAGGTACCTTTCTTT.

The chain has TRBV7-9 and TRBJ1-1, with unresolved D. Per germline, CDR1 SEHNR and CDR2 FQNEAQ (reference sequence). The CDR3 runs to 13 residues. Trimming removed 3 bases at V and 2 bases at J, with 7 bases between. The CDR3 DNA reads as TGTGCCAGCAGCTTGGGAGAAAACACTGAAGCTTTCTTT. Translation gives CASSLGENTEAFF.

The chain uses TRBV12-5 and TRBJ2-5; D may be TRBD1 (5 bases). The CDR3 length is 17 residues. Trimming removed 1 base from V and 2 bases from J, with 17 bases in between. CDR1 is LGHNT, CDR2 FRNRAP, per germline. CDR3: CASGLDTRGAGQETQYF. CDR3 nucleotide sequence: TGTGCTAGTGGTTTGGATACGCGTGGGGCAGGGCAAGAGACCCAGTACTTC. The entire variable domain, with the rest obtained from reference TRBV12-5 and TRBJ2-5, is as follows: DARVTQTPRHKVTEMGQEVTMRCQPILGHNTVFWYRQTMMQGLELLAYFRNRAPLDDSGMPKDRFSAEMPDATLATLKIQPSEPRDSAVYFCASGLDTRGAGQETQYFGPGTRLLVL.

V is TRBV19 and J is TRBJ2-3; D is ambiguous. Germline lookup yields CDR1 LNHDA and CDR2 SQIVND (reference sequence). CDR3 length: 14 amino acids. V lost 1 base, J lost 4 bases, and 9 bases lay in between. This chain's CDR3 is CASSIGAVPDTQYF. The CDR3 region has the DNA TGTGCCAGTAGTATAGGGGCGGTCCCAGATACGCAGTATTTT.

This clone was counted only a few times. V and J are TRBV12-3 or TRBV12-4 and TRBJ1-1; D is uncertain. V was trimmed by 5 bases and J by 1 base, leaving 8 bases between them. This CDR3 is 13 amino acids long. The CDR3 nucleotides read TGTGCCAGCAGTACGGACGAGAACACTGAAGCTTTCTTT. It codes for CASSTDENTEAFF.

V usage is TRBV27 and J usage is TRBJ2-7; D is possibly TRBD2 (6 bases). With 2 bases removed from V and 7 bases from J, the gap between germline ends came to 12 bases. CDR1 is MNHEY and CDR2 is SMNVEV in the germline V gene (reference sequence). This CDR3 is built from 13 residues. In DNA, the CDR3 is TGTGCCAGCAGTTTAACGGCTCTAGCGGAGCAGTACTTC. It encodes CASSLTALAEQYF.

The chain has TRBV29-1 and TRBJ1-1; TRBD1 might be the D (5 bases). V was pared by 1 base and J by 3 bases, with 9 bases between. This CDR3 contains 13 residues. Germline loops: CDR1 SQVTM, CDR2 ANQGSEA. As DNA, the CDR3 is TGCAGCGTTGAAGTTGACAGCTACACTGAAGCTTTCTTT. It yields the protein CSVEVDSYTEAFF.

This chain connects TRBV5-4 to TRBJ1-2, with 7 nucleotides matching TRBD1. The length of the CDR3 is 15 residues. Trimming took 4 bases from V and 7 from J; bases not matched to a gene: 13. The germline gives CDR1 SGHNT, CDR2 YYREEE (reference sequence). CDR3: CASSLQREGAFGYTF. The DNA for the CDR3 is TGTGCCAGCAGCCTGCAGAGGGAGGGGGCGTTTGGCTACACCTTC.

In its sample, this clone was seen once. The chain combines TRBV7-9 with TRBJ2-7; D tentatively fits TRBD1 or TRBD2 (5 bases each). Germline loops: CDR1 SEHNR, CDR2 FQNEAQ (reference sequence). Between the trimmed V and J ends, which lost 6 bases and 6 bases, there was a span of 12 bases. CDR3 length: 12 amino acids. For the CDR3, the DNA is TGTGCCAGCAGGTCCAATGGGGGCGAGCAGTACTTC. Protein: CASRSNGGEQYF.

This sequence joins TRBV11-2 and TRBJ2-7, with a possible D match to TRBD2 (6 bases). The CDR3 runs to 14 residues. V was pared by 10 bases and J by 1 base, with 17 bases between. Per the germline V gene, CDR1 is SGHAT and CDR2 is FQNNGV. CDR3 sequence: CATSIGSGSYEQYF. CDR3 bases: TGTGCCACCTCAATCGGTAGCGGTTCCTACGAGCAGTACTTC. The full variable domain, with the rest looked up from reference TRBV11-2 and TRBJ2-7, is EAGVAQSPRYKIIEKRQSVAFWCNPISGHATLYWYQQILGQGPKLLIQFQNNGVVDDSQLPKDRFSAERLKGVDSTLKIQPAKLEDSAVYLCATSIGSGSYEQYFGPGTRLTVT.

CDR3 in DNA: TGTGCCAGCAGTTATCAATCCGGGGCCGAGCAGTACTTC. Translation gives CASSYQSGAEQYF. The chain carries TRBV12-3 or TRBV12-4 and TRBJ2-7, with D perhaps assigned TRBD1 or TRBD2 (5 bases each). V was pared by 4 bases and J by 6 bases, with 13 bases between. This CDR3 contains 13 residues.

The rearrangement joins TRBV6-5 to TRBJ1-3, with D maybe TRBD1 (6 bases). This CDR3 is 15 amino acids long. From germline, CDR1 is MNHEY and CDR2 SVGAGI. V was trimmed by 8 bases and J by 0 bases, leaving 14 bases between them. This CDR3 is CASDTGDTSGNTIYF. CDR3 bases: TGTGCCAGCGACACCGGGGACACCTCTGGAAACACCATATATTTT.

The CDR3 DNA is TGCGCCAGCAGTGAGGGCAGCTATGGCTACACCTTC. It is translated as CASSEGSYGYTF. The chain combines TRBV10-1 with TRBJ1-2; no firm D call. Trimming took 2 bases from V and 4 from J, leaving 5 bases between them. The length of the CDR3 is 12 residues. Germline loops: CDR1 WNHNN, CDR2 SYGVQD (reference sequence).

The V and J genes are TRBV5-1 and TRBJ2-3, with 7 bases fitting TRBD1. The germline V gene encodes CDR1 SGHRS and CDR2 YFSETQ. With 0 bases clipped from V and 0 bases from J, the junction kept 4 bases outside the gene matches. This CDR3 spans 16 amino acids. The CDR3 reads CASSLDGTASTDTQYF. In nucleotides, the CDR3 is TGCGCCAGCAGCTTGGATGGGACAGCTAGCACAGATACGCAGTATTTT.

The CDR3 here is CASSDRDNEQYF. CDR3 bases: TGTGCCAGCAGCGACCGGGACAACGAGCAGTACTTC. The rearrangement links TRBV6-5 to TRBJ2-7, with D possibly TRBD1 on 6 matching bases. This CDR3 has 12 amino acids. Germline CDR1 is MNHEY and CDR2 is SVGAGI. Trimming removed 6 bases from V and 5 bases from J, with 11 bases in between.

CDR3 nucleotides: TGTGCCACCAAGACCTGGAACACTGAAGCTTTCTTT. It codes for CATKTWNTEAFF. This chain connects TRBV27 to TRBJ1-1; D gene unclear. Germline V gives CDR1 MNHEY, CDR2 SMNVEV (reference sequence). This CDR3 is 12 amino acids long. Trimming stripped 10 bases from V and 1 base from J, with 10 bases between.

V gene TRBV3-1 (or the pseudogene TRBV3-2) combines with J gene TRBJ2-2; D remains ambiguous. V lost 5 bases and J 6 bases, leaving 10 bases between the germline ends. This CDR3 is 13 amino acids long. CDR1 is LGHDT and CDR2 is YNNKEL in the germline V gene (reference sequence). The CDR3: CASSEVRSGELFF. The CDR3 nucleotides are TGTGCCAGCAGCGAGGTGCGTTCCGGGGAGCTGTTTTTT.

This chain connects TRBV5-6 to TRBJ2-7; no reliable D call. Germline lookup yields CDR1 SGHDT and CDR2 YYEEEE. Trimming removed 4 bases at V and 3 bases at J, with 14 bases between. CDR3 length: 14 amino acids. CDR3 region: CASSPGTLFYEQYF. CDR3 bases: TGTGCCAGCAGCCCTGGCACACTATTCTACGAGCAGTACTTC.

Concerning this clone: Germline is not matched at one junction end, which may reflect a read error. The V gene is TRBV19, the J gene TRBJ1-4, with 7 positions matching TRBD1. Germline lookup yields CDR1 LNHDA and CDR2 SQIVND (reference sequence). The CDR3 runs to 13 residues. CDR3 sequence (DNA): TGTGCCAGTAGCCGGACAGGAATGGAAAAATTGTTTTTT. Translation: CASSRTGMEKLFF.

This clone was detected a few times. Other DNA variants within this sample encode the same CDR3. This chain uses TRBV7-9 with TRBJ1-2, with 9 bases aligning to TRBD1. This CDR3 has 13 residues. The J segment lost 5 bases and the V segment lost 5 bases, leaving 3 bases of the junction unmatched. The germline V gene has CDR1 SEHNR and CDR2 FQNEAQ (reference sequence). The CDR3 DNA is TGTGCCAGCAGCCCGGGACAGGGATATGGCTACACCTTC. Translated, it gives CASSPGQGYGYTF.

The CDR3 nucleotides read TGTGCCAGCAGTGGTGAGCAGGAGACAGGGGGCGATTTGCCCTATGGCTACACCTTC. Translated: CASSGEQETGGDLPYGYTF. The chain employs TRBV6-1 and TRBJ1-2; 10 bases line up with TRBD1. Germline assignment: CDR1 MNHNS and CDR2 SASEGT. Trimming cost V 4 bases and J 4 bases; bases outside gene matches: 18. The CDR3 is made up of 19 amino acids.